These 16 T cell receptor beta chains originate from one sample sequenced in a study of cytomegalovirus exposure and HLA in healthy donors. PCR primers comprised 60 Vbeta and 13 Jbeta primers. The table came from immunoSEQ multiplex PCR; TCRdb's copy has only in-frame clones and leaves some out. The sample shows approximately 140,000 clones, about 80% of them seen only once. The sequenced sample consisted of PBMCs. These receptor sequences come from a woman aged 40-49 years in good health and CMV-seronegative.

This clone was picked up one time. This chain joins TRBV6-6 and TRBJ1-5, with TRBD1 matching 9 bases. Losses at the gene ends were 6 bases for V and 6 bases for J; bases not matched to a gene: 6. There are 14 residues in the CDR3. Germline V gives CDR1 MNHNY, CDR2 SVGAGI (reference sequence). CDR3 in DNA: TGTGCCAGCAGCCCGGGACAGGGAGTTCAGCCCCAGCATTTT. Translating gives CASSPGQGVQPQHF.

The chain joins TRBV2 to TRBJ2-7; D gene uncertain. This CDR3 has 12 residues. V was pared by 8 bases and J by 6 bases, with 14 bases between. Germline assignment: CDR1 SNHLY and CDR2 FYNNEI. DNA of the CDR3: TGTGCCAGCCAGGCTCGCAGCTCCGAGCAGTACTTC. This translates into CASQARSSEQYF. The full variable domain, completed using reference TRBV2 and TRBJ2-7, is EPEVTQTPSHQVTQMGQEVILRCVPISNHLYFYWYRQILGQKVEFLVSFYNNEISEKSEIFDDQFSVERPDGSNFTLKIRSTKLEDSAMYFCASQARSSEQYFGPGTRLTVT.

The J gene is TRBJ1-3, the V gene TRBV9; TRBD1 is a possible D gene (5 bases). Germline V gives CDR1 SGDLS, CDR2 YYNGEE. V shed 0 bases and J shed 0 bases, with 13 bases lying between them. CDR3 size: 17 residues. The CDR3 DNA reads TGTGCCAGCAGCGTAGGGTCAACGGGGGACTCTGGAAACACCATATATTTT. This gives the protein CASSVGSTGDSGNTIYF.

The rearrangement joins TRBV28 to TRBJ1-4; TRBD1 aligns across 9 bases. The length of the CDR3 is 15 residues. The ends lost 3 bases at V and 8 bases at J; junction bases unmatched: 7. Per the germline V gene, CDR1 is MDHEN and CDR2 is SYDVKM. DNA for the CDR3: TGTGCCAGCAGTTTTTACGTAACAGGGGGCGAAAAACTGTTTTTT. It encodes CASSFYVTGGEKLFF. Using reference TRBV28 and TRBJ1-4 for the parts outside the CDR3, the full variable domain is DVKVTQSSRYLVKRTGEKVFLECVQDMDHENMFWYRQDPGLGLRLIYFSYDVKMKEKGDIPEGYSVSREKKERFSLILESASTNQTSMYLCASSFYVTGGEKLFFGSGTQLSVL.

The CDR3 DNA is TGTGCCATCAGTGAACAGGGCCTCGGGAACACTGAAGCTTTCTTT. This gives the protein CAISEQGLGNTEAFF. V gene TRBV10-3 combines with J gene TRBJ1-1, with TRBD1 as a possible D gene (6 bases). The CDR3 extends over 15 amino acids. CDR1 and CDR2 (germline): ENHRY, SYGVKD. V was clipped by 3 bases and J by 1 base, with 12 bases between them.

The genes are TRBV11-2 and TRBJ1-1, with D perhaps matching TRBD1 (6 bases). The CDR3 has 16 residues. Per germline, CDR1 SGHAT and CDR2 FQNNGV. Trimming took 4 bases from V and 2 from J, leaving 17 bases between them. As DNA, the CDR3 is TGTGCCAGCAGCTCTACCACCGACAGGTTCAACACTGAAGCTTTCTTT. Residues: CASSSTTDRFNTEAFF.

The chain is built from TRBV7-9 and TRBJ2-7, with TRBD1 identical over 9 bases. Trimming at V came to 5 bases and at J to 3 bases, leaving 5 bases not matched to a gene. Germline values: CDR1 SEHNR, CDR2 FQNEAQ (reference sequence). The CDR3 totals 14 residues. CDR3 loop: CASSVGQGGYEQYF. The CDR3 DNA follows: TGTGCCAGCAGCGTGGGACAGGGCGGCTACGAGCAGTACTTC.

This clone was seen only once. This chain uses TRBV10-2 with TRBJ2-3; 10 bases match TRBD2. Germline values: CDR1 WSHSY, CDR2 SAAADI. V lost 7 bases and J lost 6; bases outside the gene matches: 19. This CDR3 is built from 18 residues. CDR3 sequence: CASMGFSALSGRVDTQYF. In DNA, the CDR3 is TGCGCCAGCATGGGTTTTTCTGCTCTAAGCGGGAGGGTGGATACGCAGTATTTT.

The chain has TRBV6-4 and TRBJ1-5; perhaps TRBD1 as D (5 bases). This CDR3 has 15 residues. V lost 3 bases and J lost 1, with 10 bases in between. Germline-derived CDR1 and CDR2 are MRHNA and SNTAGT. The CDR3: CASSEQVWSNQPQHF. The CDR3 nucleotides read TGTGCCAGCAGTGAACAGGTGTGGAGCAATCAGCCCCAGCATTTT.

The gene calls are TRBV5-1 and TRBJ1-1; TRBD1 agrees at 7 bases. The germline gives CDR1 SGHRS, CDR2 YFSETQ. The CDR3 is 13 residues long. J gave up 1 base and V 5 bases, and 2 bases lay outside the gene matches. The CDR3 sequence: CASRQGKNTEAFF. CDR3 coding DNA: TGCGCCAGCAGACAGGGGAAGAACACTGAAGCTTTCTTT.

The J gene is TRBJ1-5, the V gene TRBV5-1; weak D call: TRBD1 (5 bases). Germline-derived CDR1 and CDR2 are SGHRS and YFSETQ. V gave up 5 bases and J gave up 2 bases, with 20 bases separating them. There are 17 residues in the CDR3. CDR3 region: CASSFRTTGIRNQPQHF. The CDR3 bases are TGCGCCAGCAGTTTTCGAACAACAGGTATTCGCAATCAGCCCCAGCATTTT.

This clone was observed once. This chain links TRBV5-3 with TRBJ2-2; 13 bases are a match to TRBD2. TRBV5-3 is an open reading frame whose function is uncertain. This CDR3 comprises 16 residues. V trimming: 4 bases; J trimming: 5 bases; junction bases outside the gene matches: 5. This CDR3 reads CARSQSTSGRTGELFF. The CDR3 DNA sequence: TGTGCCAGAAGCCAATCGACTAGCGGGAGGACCGGGGAGCTGTTTTTT.

This clone has only a few counts. As DNA, the CDR3 is TGTGCCAGCAGAACAGGGTCCTCTCCCCCCTACTTC. This translates into CASRTGSSPPYF. J is TRBJ2-7 and V is TRBV6-5, with D possibly being TRBD1 (6 bases). The CDR3 length is 12 residues. V lost 6 bases and J 13 bases, leaving 19 bases between the germline ends. The germline CDR1 and CDR2 sequences are MNHEY and SVGAGI.

The genes are TRBV14 and TRBJ1-6, with no clear D. The CDR3 totals 14 residues. Germline V gene sequence: CDR1 SGHDN, CDR2 FVKESK. Trimming removed 1 base from V and 7 bases from J, with 8 bases in between. The chain's CDR3 is CASSQGRENSPLHF. CDR3 sequence (DNA): TGTGCCAGCAGCCAAGGACGGGAGAATTCACCCCTCCACTTT.

This chain links TRBV7-9 with TRBJ2-7, with 10 bases matching TRBD1. V was clipped by 5 bases and J by 4 bases; unmatched bases: 8. Germline loops: CDR1 SEHNR, CDR2 FQNEAQ (reference sequence). The CDR3 consists of 15 residues. CDR3 residues: CASSGDRGPAYEQYF. In DNA, the CDR3 is TGTGCCAGCAGCGGGGACAGGGGACCAGCATACGAGCAGTACTTC.

The chain uses TRBV7-6 and TRBJ2-1; 7 bases match TRBD2. The ends lost 0 bases at V and 4 bases at J; junction bases unmatched: 9. The CDR3 spans 17 residues. Germline V gene lookup returns CDR1 SGHVS and CDR2 FNYEAQ. For the CDR3, the DNA is TGTGCCAGCAGCTTAGCGCAGGCGGGAGTGAGGTACAATGAGCAGTTCTTC. Its translation: CASSLAQAGVRYNEQFF.